What follows is one TCR beta chain and its context. Germline-derived CDR1 and CDR2 are SGHAT and FQDESV (reference sequence). With 5 bases removed from V and 10 bases from J, the gap between germline ends came to 11 bases. The CDR3 covers 11 residues. These data originate in a study of blood T cell repertoires in COVID-19. Across the whole study: The United States, Italy and Spain provided the acute and convalescent COVID-19 samples. Nucleic acid was either cDNA or gDNA, and it came from T cells, B-cell-depleted T cells, or PBMCs.

Methods used by the authors: Estimation of nucleated cell counts relied on the amplification of reference gene primers. Profiled with immunoSEQ multiplex PCR; TCRdb holds only in-frame clones, not every one. The V and J calls and clone size are taken from that table; D and trimming were inferred from the DNA. The profile shows fewer than 100,000 clones, 86% of them singletons. The chain joins TRBV11-1 to TRBJ1-1; no clear D. The sequence came from a man aged 60 to 69 with acute or convalescent COVID-19. The material sequenced was peripheral blood. CDR3 protein: CASSRTGPAFF. CDR3 coding DNA: TGTGCCAGCAGCCGCACCGGTCCAGCTTTCTTT. Drawing the rest from reference TRBV11-1 and TRBJ1-1, the complete variable domain is EAEVAQSPRYKITEKSQAVAFWCDPISGHATLYWYRQILGQGPELLVQFQDESVVDDSQLPKDRFSAERLKGVDSTLKIQPAELGDSAMYLCASSRTGPAFFGQGTRLTVV.